These 22 T cell receptor beta chains were sequenced from one sample in a study of CD8 T cells in Susac syndrome. RNA totalling about 0.5 to 1 ug underwent reverse transcription with random hexamers. TCRdb fed the immunoSEQ multiplex PCR reads into MiXCR, producing one record per CDR3 protein. The data show about 150,000 distinct CDR3 sequences, 85% to 95% seen once. The specimen was CD4+ T cells from PBMCs. These receptors all stem from a human donor with Susac syndrome.

The genes are TRBV27 and TRBJ1-6; perhaps TRBD1 as D (5 bases). CDR1 is MNHEY, CDR2 SMNVEV, per germline (reference sequence). Trimming removed 2 bases from V and 9 bases from J, with 20 bases in between. The CDR3 runs 17 residues. CDR3: CASSLAGLDGGGSPLHF. CDR3 DNA: TGTGCCAGCAGTTTAGCAGGGTTGGACGGTGGGGGTTCACCCCTCCACTTT.

The chain carries TRBV6-5 and TRBJ2-1; D may be TRBD1 or TRBD2 (5 bases each). This CDR3 has 16 amino acids. Germline CDR1 is MNHEY and CDR2 is SVGAGI. V lost 0 bases and J lost 3, with 12 bases in between. The CDR3 DNA reads TGTGCCAGCAGTTACTCGGGGGTTCAATACTACAATGAGCAGTTCTTC. It yields the protein CASSYSGVQYYNEQFF.

V usage is TRBV29-1 and J usage is TRBJ2-3; 10 bases match TRBD2. Unmatched junction bases numbered 2, after V lost 1 base and J lost 1 base. CDR1 is SQVTM, CDR2 ANQGSEA, per germline. The CDR3 covers 15 residues. CDR3 protein: CSVEGAGGGTDTQYF. For the CDR3, the DNA is TGCAGCGTTGAAGGAGCGGGGGGGGGCACAGATACGCAGTATTTT.

This clonotype was counted once. The V and J genes are TRBV15 and TRBJ1-5, with 8 bases fitting TRBD1. The germline V gene encodes CDR1 LNHNV and CDR2 YYDKDF (reference sequence). Trimming cost V 4 bases and J 4 bases; bases outside gene matches: 9. The CDR3 has 16 amino acids. This chain's CDR3 is CATSKGQDGLNQPQHF. The CDR3 nucleotides read TGTGCCACCAGCAAGGGACAGGATGGCCTTAATCAGCCCCAGCATTTT.

The V call is TRBV5-1, the J call TRBJ2-5; 8 bases match TRBD2. The germline V gene encodes CDR1 SGHRS and CDR2 YFSETQ. Unmatched junction bases numbered 8, after V lost 3 bases and J lost 7 bases. The CDR3 is 14 amino acids. CDR3 protein: CASSSQAGDSTQYF. In DNA, the CDR3 is TGCGCCAGCAGCTCCCAAGCGGGGGACTCGACCCAGTACTTC.

The V and J genes are TRBV20-1 and TRBJ1-3; tentatively, D is TRBD1 (5 bases). This CDR3 has 14 residues. Trimming cost V 3 bases and J 2 bases, with 11 bases left between them. Per the germline V gene, CDR1 is DFQATT and CDR2 is SNEGSKA (reference sequence). CDR3 bases: TGCAGTGCTAGTGGCCAGGGAGCTGGAAACACCATATATTTT. It encodes CSASGQGAGNTIYF.

The genes are TRBV18 and TRBJ2-5; D gene uncertain. Germline V gene sequence: CDR1 KGHSH, CDR2 LQKENI. The CDR3 spans 13 residues. The ends were cut back, 2 bases at V and 2 bases at J, with 6 bases in the middle. The CDR3 is CASSPDQQETQYF. CDR3 bases: TGTGCCAGCTCACCAGACCAACAAGAGACCCAGTACTTC.

This chain connects TRBV12-3 or TRBV12-4 to TRBJ2-1; TRBD2 is a possible D gene (6 bases). V gave up 4 bases and J gave up 7 bases, with 11 bases separating them. The CDR3 covers 13 residues. As DNA, the CDR3 is TGTGCCAGCAGTTACGCGGGGATTAATGAGCAGTTCTTC. Its translation is CASSYAGINEQFF.

V and J are TRBV15 and TRBJ1-5; D call uncertain. V was clipped by 4 bases and J by 0 bases, with 13 bases between them. The CDR3 length is 16 residues. The V gene's germline CDR1 is LNHNV and CDR2 YYDKDF (reference sequence). CDR3 protein: CATSKNNTNSNQPQHF. CDR3 coding DNA: TGTGCCACCAGCAAAAATAACACCAATAGCAATCAGCCCCAGCATTTT.

V is TRBV6-5 and J is TRBJ1-5, with D tentatively TRBD1 (6 bases). Trimming removed 7 bases from V and 2 bases from J, with 9 bases in between. The germline CDR1 and CDR2 sequences are MNHEY and SVGAGI. This CDR3 has 13 amino acids. The CDR3 loop reads CASKGVGNQPQHF. The CDR3 DNA sequence: TGTGCCAGCAAGGGGGTCGGCAATCAGCCCCAGCATTTT.

The genes are TRBV18 and TRBJ1-6; weak D call: TRBD1 (5 bases). The V and J ends lost 8 bases and 4 bases respectively, with 18 bases between them. Germline V lookup: CDR1 KGHSH, CDR2 LQKENI. The CDR3 length is 16 residues. Written as DNA, the CDR3 is TGTGCCAGCCGTAAAGATGGGACGCAATATAATTCACCCCTCCACTTT. Translating it yields CASRKDGTQYNSPLHF.

V and J are TRBV20-1 and TRBJ2-3; 8 nucleotides align to TRBD2. There are 15 residues in the CDR3. The V gene end was trimmed by 4 bases and the J gene end by 2 bases; junction bases not matched to a gene: 8. Germline V CDR1 and CDR2: DFQATT, SNEGSKA (reference sequence). The DNA of the CDR3 is TGCAGTGCTACGCCGGGACTAGGGGCCACAGATACGCAGTATTTT. Encoded protein: CSATPGLGATDTQYF.

This sequence joins TRBV29-1 and TRBJ2-5, with D possibly called TRBD1 or TRBD2 (6 bases each). V lost 7 bases to trimming and J lost 5 bases, with 17 bases between them. Looked up from germline, CDR1 is SQVTM and CDR2 is ANQGSEA. The CDR3 runs to 13 residues. The DNA of the CDR3 is TGCAGCGCTACGGGGGCCGCCGGGGAGACCCAGTACTTC. This encodes CSATGAAGETQYF.

The rearrangement uses TRBV7-2 and TRBJ2-3, with D tentatively TRBD2 (6 bases). This CDR3 has 17 residues. The germline gives CDR1 SGHTA, CDR2 FQGNSA. Between the trimmed V and J ends, which lost 5 bases and 6 bases, there was a span of 24 bases. The CDR3, as DNA: TGTGCCAGCAGCCAGACATTGACTAGTCCCTCCCTTGATACGCAGTATTTT. Its translation is CASSQTLTSPSLDTQYF.

The V and J genes are TRBV6-5 and TRBJ2-1; 13 nucleotides align to TRBD2. Germline lookup yields CDR1 MNHEY and CDR2 SVGAGI. This CDR3 contains 18 residues. The ends lost 4 bases at V and 3 bases at J; junction bases unmatched: 9. CDR3 in amino acids: CASSWPRTSGGLYNEQFF. The CDR3 coding sequence is TGTGCCAGCAGTTGGCCCAGGACTAGCGGGGGACTCTACAATGAGCAGTTCTTC.

The chain joins TRBV15 to TRBJ2-7, with TRBD1 matching 7 bases. J lost 5 bases, V lost 0 bases, and 10 bases had no gene match. The CDR3 runs 16 residues. Germline assignment: CDR1 LNHNV and CDR2 YYDKDF (reference sequence). CDR3 DNA: TGTGCCACCAGCAGAGAGGGTCGATCGACAGGGAACGAGCAGTACTTC. As protein: CATSREGRSTGNEQYF.

V is TRBV12-3 or TRBV12-4 and J is TRBJ2-7; TRBD1 aligns across 7 bases. The CDR3 totals 13 residues. V shed 2 bases, J shed 3 bases, and the junction held 1 base outside the gene matches. This chain's CDR3 is CASSLNRGYEQYF. The CDR3 DNA sequence: TGTGCCAGCAGTTTAAACAGGGGCTACGAGCAGTACTTC.

This clonotype was seen only a few times. V gene TRBV7-2 combines with J gene TRBJ2-3; no reliable D call. The CDR3 loop spans 12 amino acids. The germline V gene has CDR1 SGHTA and CDR2 FQGNSA. Trimming removed 5 bases from V and 6 bases from J, with 9 bases in between. The CDR3 DNA reads TGTGCCAGCAGCGGCCGGGCGGATACGCAGTATTTT. Amino acid sequence: CASSGRADTQYF.

The rearrangement links TRBV20-1 to TRBJ2-7; D not certain. Looked up from germline, CDR1 is DFQATT and CDR2 is SNEGSKA (reference sequence). The CDR3 length is 14 residues. The V end was cut by 3 bases, the J end by 0 bases, with 12 bases between. The CDR3 spells CSASVGLHSYEQYF. The CDR3 DNA follows: TGCAGTGCTAGTGTCGGCCTCCACTCCTACGAGCAGTACTTC.

The V call is TRBV3-1, the J call TRBJ1-6; no clear D gene. The CDR3 has 13 amino acids. Germline CDR1 LGHDT, CDR2 YNNKEL (reference sequence). The V gene lost 0 bases and the J gene lost 11 bases, with 8 bases spanning the gap. The CDR3 sequence: CASSQDEVTPLHF. CDR3 sequence (DNA): TGTGCCAGCAGCCAAGATGAGGTAACACCCCTCCACTTT.

This chain links TRBV29-1 with TRBJ2-6; D not resolved. The CDR3 is 14 residues long. CDR1 and CDR2 from the germline V gene are SQVTM and ANQGSEA. V was clipped by 4 bases and J by 0 bases, with 7 bases between them. The CDR3 loop reads CSVADTSGANVLTF. CDR3 in DNA: TGCAGCGTTGCTGACACCTCTGGGGCCAACGTCCTGACTTTC.

The chain links TRBV12-3 or TRBV12-4 to TRBJ1-6; D might be TRBD1 (5 bases). The V gene lost 7 bases and the J gene lost 7 bases, with 14 bases spanning the gap. This CDR3 region has 14 residues. CDR3 in DNA: TGTGCCAGCACCATCGGGACGGGAAATTCACCCCTCCACTTT. Its protein is CASTIGTGNSPLHF.